This is a list of T cell receptor beta chains from one sample in a study of blood T cell repertoires in COVID-19. Repertoires were generated with immunoSEQ multiplex PCR, while TCRdb's copy carries only in-frame clones and drops some. The sample holds a few hundred thousand clones; more than 70% are singletons and the top ten take 3% to 4.5%. The sequencing sample was made of peripheral blood. The receptors stem from a woman over 75 with acute or convalescent COVID-19. Each CDR3 is given with its conserved first and last residue. The order of the fields is CDR3 protein, CDR3 DNA, J gene, clone size, D gene, V gene. The D gene is left open where the match is weak. Clone size is stated in some rows and not others, as once, few, many or a class when expanded.

CDR3 protein: CASSQNDRAETQYF
CDR3 DNA: TGTGCCAGCAGCCAAAATGACAGGGCAGAGACCCAGTACTTC
J gene: TRBJ2-5
clone size: -
D gene: TRBD1
V gene: TRBV3-1/TRBV3-2

CDR3 protein: CASSSDTDPYNEQFF
CDR3 DNA: TGTGCCAGCAGTTCCGACACTGACCCCTACAATGAGCAGTTCTTC
J gene: TRBJ2-1
clone size: -
D gene: -
V gene: TRBV6-2/TRBV6-3

CDR3 protein: CASSQPTGVNQPQHF
CDR3 DNA: TGTGCCAGCAGTCAGCCGACAGGGGTCAATCAGCCCCAGCATTTT
J gene: TRBJ1-5
clone size: -
D gene: TRBD1
V gene: TRBV6-5

CDR3 protein: CASRITVRETEAFF
CDR3 DNA: TGTGCCAGCAGGATTACGGTCAGGGAAACTGAAGCTTTCTTT
J gene: TRBJ1-1
clone size: -
D gene: -
V gene: TRBV7-8

CDR3 protein: CASSQVPGQGANSGNTIYF
CDR3 DNA: TGTGCCAGCTCACAAGTACCGGGACAGGGGGCGAACTCTGGAAACACCATATATTTT
J gene: TRBJ1-3
clone size: -
D gene: TRBD1
V gene: TRBV18

CDR3 protein: CASSPGHGGQEKLFF
CDR3 DNA: TGTGCCAGCAGCCCAGGGCATGGGGGACAGGAAAAACTGTTTTTT
J gene: TRBJ1-4
clone size: -
D gene: TRBD1
V gene: TRBV5-5

CDR3 protein: CASSLSLVTDTQYF
CDR3 DNA: TGTGCCAGCAGCTTGTCCCTAGTAACAGATACGCAGTATTTT
J gene: TRBJ2-3
clone size: once
D gene: -
V gene: TRBV5-8

CDR3 protein: CASSQGGNRAGGGYTF
CDR3 DNA: TGTGCCAGCAGCCAAGGGGGAAACAGGGCGGGCGGTGGCTACACCTTC
J gene: TRBJ1-2
clone size: -
D gene: -
V gene: TRBV3-1/TRBV3-2

CDR3 protein: CASSAWMRGQDTQYF
CDR3 DNA: TGTGCCAGCAGTGCTTGGATGAGGGGGCAGGATACGCAGTATTTT
J gene: TRBJ2-3
clone size: -
D gene: TRBD1
V gene: TRBV27

CDR3 protein: CAWRRGPNQPQHF
CDR3 DNA: TGTGCCTGGAGAAGGGGGCCGAATCAGCCCCAGCATTTT
J gene: TRBJ1-5
clone size: -
D gene: TRBD1
V gene: TRBV30

CDR3 protein: CASSPGTGPGYGYTF
CDR3 DNA: TGTGCCAGTAGTCCGGGGACAGGCCCCGGCTATGGCTACACCTTC
J gene: TRBJ1-2
clone size: -
D gene: TRBD1
V gene: TRBV19

CDR3 protein: CASSEGSRGYTF
CDR3 DNA: TGTGCCAGCAGTGAGGGCAGTCGTGGCTACACCTTC
J gene: TRBJ1-2
clone size: few
D gene: -
V gene: TRBV6-1

CDR3 protein: CASSEDVQTNEKLFF
CDR3 DNA: TGTGCCAGCAGTGAAGATGTACAGACTAATGAAAAACTGTTTTTT
J gene: TRBJ1-4
clone size: -
D gene: -
V gene: TRBV6-1

CDR3 protein: CASSLAGGPNQPQHF
CDR3 DNA: TGTGCCAGCAGCTTAGCAGGGGGTCCCAATCAGCCCCAGCATTTT
J gene: TRBJ1-5
clone size: many
D gene: -
V gene: TRBV7-2

CDR3 protein: CASTWGLGETQYF
CDR3 DNA: TGTGCCAGCACCTGGGGGCTAGGGGAGACCCAGTACTTC
J gene: TRBJ2-5
clone size: -
D gene: -
V gene: TRBV28

CDR3 protein: CALWGTGDEQYF
CDR3 DNA: TGTGCCCTTTGGGGGACGGGGGACGAGCAGTACTTC
J gene: TRBJ2-7
clone size: -
D gene: -
V gene: TRBV7-9

CDR3 protein: CASSYSSDRLSSSYEQYF
CDR3 DNA: TGTGCCAGCAGTTACTCTTCGGACAGACTGTCGAGCTCCTACGAGCAGTACTTC
J gene: TRBJ2-7
clone size: few
D gene: -
V gene: TRBV6-2/TRBV6-3

CDR3 protein: CASSGGQGREKLFF
CDR3 DNA: TGTGCCAGCAGTGGAGGACAGGGCAGAGAAAAACTGTTTTTT
J gene: TRBJ1-4
clone size: -
D gene: TRBD1
V gene: TRBV6-4

CDR3 protein: CASSSQGNTIYF
CDR3 DNA: TGTGCCAGCAGCTCACAGGGCAACACCATATATTTT
J gene: TRBJ1-3
clone size: once
D gene: -
V gene: TRBV2

CDR3 protein: CSASRGNSPLHF
CDR3 DNA: TGCAGTGCTAGTCGGGGGAATTCACCCCTCCACTTT
J gene: TRBJ1-6
clone size: -
D gene: -
V gene: TRBV20-1

CDR3 protein: CASSPTFPDRPYEQYF
CDR3 DNA: TGTGCCAGCTCACCAACCTTCCCGGACAGACCCTACGAGCAGTACTTC
J gene: TRBJ2-7
clone size: -
D gene: -
V gene: TRBV18

CDR3 protein: CAISPQGNQPQHF
CDR3 DNA: TGTGCCATCAGCCCACAGGGAAATCAGCCCCAGCATTTT
J gene: TRBJ1-5
clone size: once
D gene: -
V gene: TRBV10-3

CDR3 protein: CASSSSRAPMNTEAFF
CDR3 DNA: TGTGCCAGCAGCTCCTCGAGGGCCCCCATGAACACTGAAGCTTTCTTT
J gene: TRBJ1-1
clone size: -
D gene: -
V gene: TRBV7-8

CDR3 protein: CASSIDTGAYGYTF
CDR3 DNA: TGTGCCAGTAGTATCGACACAGGGGCTTATGGCTACACCTTC
J gene: TRBJ1-2
clone size: once
D gene: TRBD1
V gene: TRBV19

CDR3 protein: CASSIGGQSAVGYTF
CDR3 DNA: TGTGCCAGTAGTATAGGGGGACAGTCGGCTGTTGGCTACACCTTC
J gene: TRBJ1-2
clone size: once
D gene: TRBD1
V gene: TRBV19

CDR3 protein: CASSLSSDPNVSPLHF
CDR3 DNA: TGTGCCAGCAGTTTATCGTCAGATCCCAATGTTTCACCCCTCCACTTT
J gene: TRBJ1-6
clone size: few
D gene: -
V gene: TRBV27

CDR3 protein: CASSLDSRDTQYF
CDR3 DNA: TGTGCCAGCAGCTTAGACTCGAGGGATACGCAGTATTTT
J gene: TRBJ2-3
clone size: -
D gene: -
V gene: TRBV11-3

CDR3 protein: CASSLEHHYGYTF
CDR3 DNA: TGTGCCAGCAGCTTAGAACATCACTATGGCTACACCTTC
J gene: TRBJ1-2
clone size: -
D gene: -
V gene: TRBV11-3

CDR3 protein: CASSPRTGGLVNQPQHF
CDR3 DNA: TGTGCCAGTAGTCCTAGGACAGGGGGATTGGTAAATCAGCCCCAGCATTTT
J gene: TRBJ1-5
clone size: -
D gene: TRBD1
V gene: TRBV19

CDR3 protein: CASSVGGLGDYGYTF
CDR3 DNA: TGTGCCAGCAGCGTAGGAGGCCTGGGTGACTATGGCTACACCTTC
J gene: TRBJ1-2
clone size: once
D gene: -
V gene: TRBV9

CDR3 protein: CASSQDIEAFF
CDR3 DNA: TGTGCCAGCAGCCAAGACATTGAAGCTTTCTTT
J gene: TRBJ1-1
clone size: once
D gene: -
V gene: TRBV14

CDR3 protein: CASNAGGRTAEAFF
CDR3 DNA: TGTGCCAGCAATGCGGGGGGGCGGACAGCCGAAGCTTTCTTT
J gene: TRBJ1-1
clone size: -
D gene: -
V gene: TRBV4-2

CDR3 protein: CASSQVGGNTEAFF
CDR3 DNA: TGTGCCAGCAGCCAAGTAGGAGGGAACACTGAAGCTTTCTTT
J gene: TRBJ1-1
clone size: -
D gene: -
V gene: TRBV3-1/TRBV3-2

CDR3 protein: CASSLAGTGGYGYTF
CDR3 DNA: TGTGCCAGCAGCTTGGCTGGGACAGGGGGATATGGCTACACCTTC
J gene: TRBJ1-2
clone size: once
D gene: TRBD1
V gene: TRBV5-4

CDR3 protein: CASSLTGYEQYF
CDR3 DNA: TGTGCCAGCAGCTTAACAGGCTACGAGCAGTACTTC
J gene: TRBJ2-7
clone size: -
D gene: -
V gene: TRBV7-2